Sequencing of this T cell receptor (beta chain) was carried out in a study of OX40 agonist ivuxolimab in advanced cancers. Using immunoSEQ multiplex PCR, the repertoire was profiled, and TCRdb retains in-frame clones only, with some absent. The data contain 95,000 to 120,000 clones, around 93% of them seen just once; the ten biggest clones take up under 0.85%. Trimming at V came to 6 bases and at J to 7 bases, leaving 7 bases not matched to a gene. This CDR3 contains 14 residues. Germline CDR1 and CDR2: MNHEY and SVGAGI. J is TRBJ2-1 and V is TRBV6-5; 9 bases fit TRBD1. The clonotype was recovered from an adult with an advanced solid tumor such as melanoma, head and neck, liver or kidney cancer. The specimen was CD4+ or CD8+ T cells sorted from blood, collected in a trial of the OX40 agonist ivuxolimab. CDR3 in DNA: TGTGCCAGCAGACCGGGACAGGGCGTAAATGAGCAGTTCTTC. Translating it yields CASRPGQGVNEQFF.